These 3 T cell receptor beta chains share one sample of origin, sequenced in a study of a mutant IDH1 vaccine in newly diagnosed glioma. Time point reported: week 5, during vaccination. Doses of 300 ug of mutant IDH1 20-mer peptide were given with topical imiquimod. These receptors' antigens are unknown. The protocol was immunoSEQ multiplex PCR, while the TCRdb copy is restricted to in-frame clones and leaves out a portion. The sample contains 30,000 to 40,000 clones, about 86% of which appear only once. The sample was PBMCs, taken from a glioma patient whose treatment included an IDH1 peptide vaccine. The receptors originated from a man aged 25 to 45 with glioma.

The chain employs TRBV6-6 and TRBJ2-7, with D perhaps TRBD1 (6 bases). There are 14 residues in the CDR3. The V end was cut by 0 bases, the J end by 5 bases, with 11 bases between. From germline, CDR1 is MNHNY and CDR2 SVGAGI (reference sequence). DNA of the CDR3: TGTGCCAGCAGTTACTCTGGGACACAAGACGAGCAGTACTTC. Amino acids: CASSYSGTQDEQYF.

This chain uses TRBV18 with TRBJ1-5; D gene ambiguous. V lost 4 bases and J 1 base, leaving 8 bases between the germline ends. This CDR3 spans 14 amino acids. Germline V gene sequence: CDR1 KGHSH, CDR2 LQKENI. CDR3 in DNA: TGTGCCAGCTCACAGGGCGCGAGCAATCAGCCCCAGCATTTT. As protein: CASSQGASNQPQHF. Combining the CDR3 with reference TRBV18 and TRBJ1-5 gives the whole variable domain NAGVMQNPRHLVRRRGQEARLRCSPMKGHSHVYWYRQLPEEGLKFMVYLQKENIIDESGMPKERFSAEFPKEGPSILRIQQVVRGDSAAYFCASSQGASNQPQHFGDGTRLSIL.

V usage is TRBV7-9 and J usage is TRBJ1-4; TRBD1 aligns across 11 bases. Germline V lookup: CDR1 SEHNR, CDR2 FQNEAQ (reference sequence). The junction had 10 bases not matched to a gene; V was cut back by 5 bases and J by 8 bases. There are 16 residues in the CDR3. The DNA of the CDR3 is TGTGCCAGCAGCGAATCAACCGGGACAGGGGGAGAAAAACTGTTTTTT. This encodes CASSESTGTGGEKLFF. The variable domain in full, completed from reference TRBV7-9 and TRBJ1-4, reads DTGVSQNPRHKITKRGQNVTFRCDPISEHNRLYWYRQTLGQGPEFLTYFQNEAQLEKSRLLSDRFSAERPKGSFSTLEIQRTEQGDSAMYLCASSESTGTGGEKLFFGSGTQLSVL.